One TCR beta chain is described in this entry. The antigen remains undetermined. The PCR had 60 Vbeta and 13 Jbeta primers. Only in-frame clones appear in the TCRdb table, and some are missing; sequencing was by immunoSEQ multiplex PCR. The table lists around 180,000 clones, around 80% of them singletons, with about 1.5% in the top ten. V shed 4 bases, J shed 3 bases, and the junction held 5 bases outside the gene matches. Germline V gene data show CDR1 as SGHNT and CDR2 as YYREEE (reference sequence). The CDR3 runs 14 residues. The data are from a study of cytomegalovirus exposure and HLA in healthy donors. Study observations and caveats: A later analysis linked 15,000 to 20,000 TCR beta sequences to HLA alleles at 0.05 false discovery rate. In an earlier analysis, most TCR beta V segments were productive about 87% or about 30% of the time. In the analysis, some V segments, TRBV6-2 and TRBV6-3 included, were excluded as indistinguishable. A later look showed TCR association rates differing by HLA locus, highest for DRB1 and lowest for HLA-C.

This chain joins TRBV5-4 and TRBJ1-2; 8 bases are a match to TRBD1. Sequencing used PBMCs. The sequence was obtained from a woman in her 30s in good health and CMV-seropositive. CDR3 in amino acids: CASSRGQADYGYTF. In DNA, the CDR3 is TGTGCCAGCAGCCGGGGACAGGCGGACTATGGCTACACCTTC.